The 25 T cell receptor beta chains presented below share a single source sample, sequenced in a study of a mutant IDH1 vaccine in newly diagnosed glioma. Antigens of these TCRs are unknown. Profiled with immunoSEQ multiplex PCR; TCRdb holds only in-frame clones, not every one. The table includes tens of thousands of clones, 82% detected once. Specified time point: week 47, end of study. Topical imiquimod accompanied each vaccine dose, which consisted of 300 ug of mutant IDH1 20-mer peptide. Specimen: PBMCs, collected from a glioma patient whose treatment included an IDH1 peptide vaccine. The receptors stem from a man in his forties with glioma. Some clones in this sample may be carry-over from other donors' samples.

The chain's CDR3 is CASSLHRNTEAFF. For the CDR3, the DNA is TGTGCCAGCAGCCTCCACCGGAACACTGAAGCTTTCTTT. V gene TRBV14 combines with J gene TRBJ1-1; D unclear. V was pared by 4 bases and J by 1 base, with 7 bases between. This CDR3 comprises 13 residues. From germline, CDR1 is SGHDN and CDR2 FVKESK.

V is TRBV6-1 and J is TRBJ1-5; weak D call: TRBD1 (6 bases). The V and J ends lost 6 bases and 2 bases respectively, with 11 bases between them. In germline, CDR1 is MNHNS, CDR2 SASEGT. This CDR3 has 14 residues. This CDR3 reads CASRAAGGNQPQHF. CDR3 DNA: TGTGCCAGCAGGGCCGCAGGGGGCAATCAGCCCCAGCATTTT.

The rearrangement joins TRBV7-2 to TRBJ1-2; tentative D call: TRBD1 (6 bases). This CDR3 has 17 amino acids. Deletions cut 1 base from V and 8 bases from J, with 23 bases between. CDR1 and CDR2 (germline): SGHTA, FQGNSA. CDR3 DNA sequence: TGTGCCAGCAGCTTAGGGGTGGGGGCCGCTATTACCCGCGGCTACACCTTC. It yields the protein CASSLGVGAAITRGYTF.

The chain links TRBV6-1 to TRBJ2-1, with 9 bases aligning to TRBD2. Germline-derived CDR1 and CDR2 are MNHNS and SASEGT. The length of the CDR3 is 16 residues. V was clipped by 5 bases and J by 4 bases; unmatched bases: 9. CDR3 in DNA: TGTGCCAGCAGTCAAGGGACTAGCCGGGCATACAATGAGCAGTTCTTC. Amino acids: CASSQGTSRAYNEQFF.

This rearrangement joins TRBV10-3 to TRBJ2-7; D is possibly TRBD1 or TRBD2 (5 bases each). The germline V and J ends were trimmed by 4 bases and 2 bases, with 9 bases remaining between them. The germline V gene encodes CDR1 ENHRY and CDR2 SYGVKD. The CDR3 is made up of 13 amino acids. The CDR3 reads CAISVRGPYEQYF. DNA of the CDR3: TGTGCCATCAGTGTACGGGGCCCCTACGAGCAGTACTTC.

The chain joins TRBV4-2 to TRBJ1-4; TRBD1 is a possible D gene (5 bases). The germline V gene has CDR1 LGHNA and CDR2 YNFKEQ. The CDR3 has 15 amino acids. V gave up 1 base and J gave up 5 bases, with 11 bases separating them. The CDR3 region has the DNA TGTGCCAGCAGCCAAGCGGGACGGCGAAATGAAAAACTGTTTTTT. Amino acid sequence: CASSQAGRRNEKLFF.

The DNA for the CDR3 is TGTGCCACCGCCCTAGGGTGGGGGAACACCGGGGAGCTGTTTTTT. Its protein is CATALGWGNTGELFF. The rearrangement uses TRBV5-5 and TRBJ2-2; D remains unclear. Germline loops: CDR1 SGHKS, CDR2 YYEKEE (reference sequence). V lost 9 bases, J lost 1 base, and 16 bases lay in between. The length of the CDR3 is 15 residues.

The chain is built from TRBV4-3 and TRBJ1-1; D gene unclear. Per germline, CDR1 LGHNA and CDR2 YSLEER. V lost 1 base, J lost 4 bases, and 13 bases lay in between. CDR3 length equals 15 residues. The CDR3 is CASSQGHGRFTEAFF. The CDR3 DNA reads TGCGCCAGCAGCCAAGGACATGGACGGTTCACTGAAGCTTTCTTT.

The genes are TRBV6-5 and TRBJ1-2; D perhaps matches TRBD1 (6 bases). Trimming took off 5 bases at V and 3 bases at J, with 16 bases between the two ends. There are 15 residues in the CDR3. Per germline, CDR1 MNHEY and CDR2 SVGAGI. CDR3 amino acids: CASSPRGAFYYGYTF. The CDR3 coding sequence is TGTGCCAGCAGTCCACGGGGGGCCTTTTACTATGGCTACACCTTC.

The chain is built from TRBV5-4 and TRBJ2-1, with D maybe TRBD1 (5 bases). The germline CDR1 and CDR2 sequences are SGHNT and YYREEE (reference sequence). There are 13 residues in the CDR3. The CDR3, as DNA: TGTGCTTATGGGGCGAGCTCCTACAATGAGCAGTTCTTC. Protein: CAYGASSYNEQFF.

The rearrangement uses TRBV18 and TRBJ1-2; 7 nucleotides match TRBD1. The CDR3 length is 16 residues. Per germline, CDR1 KGHSH and CDR2 LQKENI. Trimming cost V 4 bases and J 1 base; bases outside gene matches: 9. CDR3 sequence: CASSLTGTAYNYGYTF. The CDR3 DNA reads TGTGCCAGCTCACTTACCGGGACAGCTTATAACTATGGCTACACCTTC.

This clone has just one count. The J gene is TRBJ1-2, the V gene TRBV28; maybe TRBD1 (6 bases). The length of the CDR3 is 14 residues. V was cut by 7 bases and J by 8 bases, with 20 bases left in between. Germline V gene lookup returns CDR1 MDHEN and CDR2 SYDVKM. This chain's CDR3 is CASTQGGPARGYTF. The DNA of the CDR3 is TGTGCCAGCACTCAAGGGGGTCCCGCGAGAGGCTACACCTTC.

The J gene is TRBJ2-1, the V gene TRBV9; 14 bases are a match to TRBD2. Germline trimming cut 4 bases from V and 8 bases from J; bases unmatched to any gene: 2. Germline V gene data show CDR1 as SGDLS and CDR2 as YYNGEE. The CDR3 loop spans 14 amino acids. DNA for the CDR3: TGTGCCAGCAGCCCGGGACTAGCGGGGGATGAGCAGTTCTTC. This gives the protein CASSPGLAGDEQFF.

The gene calls are TRBV4-1 and TRBJ1-2, with D possibly TRBD1 on 6 matching bases. Looked up from germline, CDR1 is MGHRA and CDR2 is YSYEKL. The CDR3 length is 16 residues. The V end lost 0 bases, the J end lost 7 bases, and 18 bases lay between the germline ends. As DNA, the CDR3 is TGCGCCAGCAGCCAAGAAGCTCCGGGGGCGAGGCCTGGCTACACCTTC. As protein: CASSQEAPGARPGYTF.

This sequence joins TRBV19 and TRBJ2-3, with TRBD2 as a possible D gene (7 bases). Germline V gives CDR1 LNHDA, CDR2 SQIVND (reference sequence). Trimming removed 5 bases from V and 4 bases from J, with 16 bases in between. The CDR3 is 15 amino acids. CDR3 amino acids: CASSAGARMADTQYF. Here the CDR3 DNA reads TGTGCCAGTAGTGCGGGGGCCAGGATGGCAGATACGCAGTATTTT.

The chain is built from TRBV4-1 and TRBJ1-1; D not certain. This CDR3 is 13 amino acids long. Trimming cost V 1 base and J 4 bases, with 7 bases left between them. CDR1 and CDR2 (germline): MGHRA, YSYEKL. The CDR3, as DNA: TGCGCCAGCAGCCAAGTGGCAGCCACTGAAGCTTTCTTT. Amino acid sequence: CASSQVAATEAFF.

The rearrangement joins TRBV10-3 to TRBJ1-2; 8 positions match TRBD1. V lost 2 bases, J lost 6 bases, and 8 bases stayed unmatched. The CDR3 is 15 residues long. Germline V gene data show CDR1 as ENHRY and CDR2 as SYGVKD. CDR3 nucleotides: TGTGCCATCAGTGAGGGACAGGGACTTCTTCATGGCTACACCTTC. This codes for CAISEGQGLLHGYTF.

The rearrangement joins TRBV4-1 to TRBJ1-1; D not certain. Germline CDR1 and CDR2: MGHRA and YSYEKL. V lost 1 base, J lost 8 bases, and 11 bases lay in between. The CDR3 contains 13 residues. CDR3 sequence reads: CASSQVGSREAFF. The CDR3 nucleotides are TGCGCCAGCAGCCAAGTTGGAAGCAGAGAAGCTTTCTTT.

This chain uses TRBV6-1 with TRBJ2-1, with D perhaps TRBD1 or TRBD2 (5 bases each). V shed 4 bases and J shed 9 bases, with 16 bases lying between them. CDR3 size: 14 residues. Germline CDR1 MNHNS, CDR2 SASEGT. This CDR3 is CASSVDEGWGEQFF. In DNA, the CDR3 is TGTGCCAGCAGTGTCGACGAGGGGTGGGGTGAGCAGTTCTTC.

The V gene is TRBV10-3, the J gene TRBJ1-1; maybe TRBD1 (6 bases). The CDR3 extends over 14 amino acids. Germline values: CDR1 ENHRY, CDR2 SYGVKD. Trimming removed 6 bases at V and 2 bases at J, with 13 bases between. The CDR3 DNA is TGTGCCATCAGAGGGGGGACCCTTAACACTGAAGCTTTCTTT. Amino acid sequence: CAIRGGTLNTEAFF.

Note on this clone: Other DNA sequences in the sample encode the same CDR3. The J gene is TRBJ1-1, the V gene TRBV5-1; D perhaps matches TRBD1 (5 bases). Germline CDR1 SGHRS, CDR2 YFSETQ. The ends were cut back, 0 bases at V and 5 bases at J, with 11 bases in the middle. This CDR3 has 14 amino acids. CDR3 nucleotides: TGCGCCAGCAGCTTGGAGAGCCGGGGGACTGAAGCTTTCTTT. Residues: CASSLESRGTEAFF.

The chain joins TRBV5-1 to TRBJ2-7; 8 bases agree with TRBD1. Germline assignment: CDR1 SGHRS and CDR2 YFSETQ. This CDR3 has 16 amino acids. V lost 5 bases, J lost 1 base, and 11 bases stayed unmatched. The CDR3 bases are TGCGCCAGCAGTCGAGGACAGGGCGCGAGTTCCTACGAGCAGTACTTC. Protein sequence: CASSRGQGASSYEQYF.

The sample holds a few counts of this clone. The chain links TRBV6-1 to TRBJ1-1; tentative D call: TRBD1 (5 bases). V gave up 5 bases and J gave up 0 bases, with 7 bases separating them. The length of the CDR3 is 13 residues. CDR1 MNHNS and CDR2 SASEGT come from the germline V gene. CDR3 sequence (DNA): TGTGCCAGCAGTCGACAGATGAACACTGAAGCTTTCTTT. Translating it yields CASSRQMNTEAFF.

This clone has just one count. The V gene is TRBV2, the J gene TRBJ2-3; D remains unclear. The CDR3 totals 12 residues. The V end was cut by 3 bases, the J end by 4 bases, with 5 bases between. The germline V gene encodes CDR1 SNHLY and CDR2 FYNNEI. The CDR3 DNA reads TGTGCCAGCAGTGATCGAGCAGATACGCAGTATTTT. This codes for CASSDRADTQYF.

This clone has only a few counts. This chain joins TRBV7-9 and TRBJ1-4; no definite D call. V lost 1 base and J lost 0, with 9 bases in between. Looked up from germline, CDR1 is SEHNR and CDR2 is FQNEAQ (reference sequence). This CDR3 contains 16 residues. The CDR3: CASSLVPTPTNEKLFF. The CDR3 DNA sequence: TGTGCCAGCAGCTTAGTTCCCACCCCAACTAATGAAAAACTGTTTTTT.